The T cell receptor (beta chain) described here comes from a study of shared clonotypes between healthy human individuals. Germline V gene sequence: CDR1 MNHEY, CDR2 SVGAGI. J was trimmed by 4 bases and V by 0 bases; bases with no gene match: 3. The CDR3 spans 15 residues. Only in-frame clones appear in the TCRdb table, and some are missing; sequencing was by immunoSEQ multiplex PCR. The table shows roughly 380,000 clones, with about 97% occurring only once. This receptor was taken from a young man in good health. This chain joins TRBV6-5 and TRBJ1-2; 9 bases agree with TRBD1. Material for sequencing was memory CD8+ T cells sorted from blood. The sample's subset: CD45RO+ cells pooled with CCR7-negative TemRA cells. The CDR3 DNA is TGTGCCAGCAGTTACTCGGGGACAGGGCGCTATGGCTACACCTTC. It translates to CASSYSGTGRYGYTF.